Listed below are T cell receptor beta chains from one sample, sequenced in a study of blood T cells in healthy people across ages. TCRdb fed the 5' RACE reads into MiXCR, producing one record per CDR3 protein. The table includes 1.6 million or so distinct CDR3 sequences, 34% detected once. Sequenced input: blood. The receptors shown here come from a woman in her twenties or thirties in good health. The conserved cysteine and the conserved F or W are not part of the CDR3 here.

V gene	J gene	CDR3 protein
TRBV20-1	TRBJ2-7	SASDILGSYEQY
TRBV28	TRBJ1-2	ASSEQVPNYGYT
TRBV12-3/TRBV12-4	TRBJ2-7	ANSPPGGVYEQY
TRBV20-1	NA	SARAAGGSYNEQY
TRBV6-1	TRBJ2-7	ASRSTGGYGFSSYEQY
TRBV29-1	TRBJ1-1	SVVGETEAF
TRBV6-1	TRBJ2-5	ASRRTATSQETQY
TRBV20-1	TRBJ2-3	SARDEQAGGPVDTQY
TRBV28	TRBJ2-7	ASSFEPGLAGGSRAYEQY
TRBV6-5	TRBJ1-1	ASSYSIENTEAF
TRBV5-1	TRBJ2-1	ASSSVGTSDHNEQF
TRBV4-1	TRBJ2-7	ASSQGPPGTGVEQY
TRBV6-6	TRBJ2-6	ASRGDRDSGANVLT
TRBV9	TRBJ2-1	ASSVDASYNEQF
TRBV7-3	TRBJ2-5	ASSLTQRETQY
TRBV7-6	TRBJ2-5	ASSSASGEETQY
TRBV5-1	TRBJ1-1	ASSLGQGRVAEAF
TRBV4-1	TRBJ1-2	ASSQVLDRTNTNYGYT
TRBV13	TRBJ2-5	ASSLTGNRPPALETQY
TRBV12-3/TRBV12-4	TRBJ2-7	ASSSRYSGHEQY
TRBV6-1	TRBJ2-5	ASSVGTGGDAQETQY
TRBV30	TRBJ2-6	AWSLYNSGANVLT
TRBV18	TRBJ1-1	ASSTSWGQGTEAF
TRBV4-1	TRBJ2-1	ASSPGELARINEQF
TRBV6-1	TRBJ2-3	ASKGSGTGVSTGTDTQY
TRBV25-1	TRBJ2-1	ASSDPTGNEQF
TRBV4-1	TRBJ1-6	ASRRQENSPLH
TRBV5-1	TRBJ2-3	ASSLVQLTDTQY
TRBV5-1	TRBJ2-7	ASSLDPHGEQY
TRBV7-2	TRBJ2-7	ASSLVIVSRAYEQY
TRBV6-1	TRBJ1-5	ASGEVMEPQH
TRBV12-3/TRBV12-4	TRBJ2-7	ASRTSGAEQY
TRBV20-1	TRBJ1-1	SAKEPGRLNTEAF
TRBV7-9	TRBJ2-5	ASSQDPTTQY
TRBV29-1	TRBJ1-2	SVFRVSDGYT
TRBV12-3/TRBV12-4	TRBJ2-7	ASSPLGAARTYEQY
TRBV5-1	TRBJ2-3	ASSSGGTDTQY
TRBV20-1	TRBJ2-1	SARAPLGRTNNEQF
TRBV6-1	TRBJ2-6	ASSRGVLRAGANVLT